These 17 T cell receptor beta chains were all obtained from the same sample, sequenced in a study of cytomegalovirus exposure and HLA in healthy donors. The PCR ran on 60 Vbeta and 13 Jbeta primers. The data were produced by immunoSEQ multiplex PCR, yet TCRdb's version contains in-frame clones alone and is incomplete. In the table there are about 110,000 clones, roughly 82% of which are singletons. Sequenced sample: PBMCs. These receptors all stem from a man in his fifties in good health and CMV-seronegative.

The V and J genes are TRBV19 and TRBJ2-7, with 8 nucleotides matching TRBD1. V shed 4 bases and J 8 bases; nucleotides not matched to a gene: 4. Germline V gene lookup returns CDR1 LNHDA and CDR2 SQIVND (reference sequence). The CDR3 length is 12 residues. The CDR3 DNA reads TGTGCCAGTAGTACAGGACAGGGACAGCAGTACTTC. Translating it yields CASSTGQGQQYF.

The chain recombines TRBV10-3 with TRBJ1-1, with 8 bases identical to TRBD1. Germline CDR1 and CDR2: ENHRY and SYGVKD. This CDR3 is built from 14 residues. V shed 9 bases, J shed 1 base, and the junction held 7 bases outside the gene matches. The CDR3 loop is CAIRSGTGNTEAFF. DNA for the CDR3: TGTGCCATACGATCCGGGACAGGGAACACTGAAGCTTTCTTT.

The rearrangement links TRBV5-1 to TRBJ1-6; 10 positions agree with TRBD1. Trimming removed 4 bases from V and 5 bases from J; junction bases left unmatched: 6. CDR1 SGHRS and CDR2 YFSETQ come from the germline V gene. This CDR3 has 16 residues. CDR3 DNA sequence: TGCGCCAGCAGCATTAGGACAGGGGGGGATAATTCACCCCTCCACTTT. Translating it yields CASSIRTGGDNSPLHF.

In this sample, this clone turned up a few times. The chain joins TRBV5-1 to TRBJ1-1; D unclear. This CDR3 spans 13 amino acids. Looked up from germline, CDR1 is SGHRS and CDR2 is YFSETQ. V lost 0 bases, J lost 1 base, and 4 bases lay in between. CDR3 DNA: TGCGCCAGCAGCTTGGATCAGAACACTGAAGCTTTCTTT. This encodes CASSLDQNTEAFF.

This clone was detected many times. This rearrangement joins TRBV7-9 to TRBJ2-2; D call uncertain. Germline values: CDR1 SEHNR, CDR2 FQNEAQ (reference sequence). The CDR3 has 12 residues. V was trimmed by 3 bases and J by 3 bases, leaving 2 bases between them. The DNA of the CDR3 is TGTGCCAGCAGCTTCTACACCGGGGAGCTGTTTTTT. It encodes CASSFYTGELFF.

This chain uses TRBV11-3 with TRBJ2-1, with a weak D call TRBD2 (6 bases). Germline loops: CDR1 SGHNT, CDR2 YENEEA. Trimming pared 3 bases from V and 8 bases from J, leaving 8 bases between. The CDR3 is made up of 12 amino acids. The CDR3 DNA reads TGTGCCAGCAGCTTGTCGGGAGATGAGCAGTTCTTC. Amino acid sequence: CASSLSGDEQFF.

The chain combines TRBV7-2 with TRBJ2-3; D may be TRBD1 (5 bases). CDR1 and CDR2 from the germline V gene are SGHTA and FQGNSA. The CDR3 consists of 14 residues. Trimming pared 0 bases from V and 1 base from J, leaving 5 bases between. CDR3 sequence: CASSLARGTDTQYF. The CDR3 DNA is TGTGCCAGCAGCTTAGCCAGGGGCACAGATACGCAGTATTTT.

This clone occurred a few times. This chain connects TRBV6-7 to TRBJ2-3; the D gene is possibly TRBD1 (6 bases). TRBV6-7 is placed among ORFs of uncertain function. The CDR3 spans 16 residues. Trimming pared 2 bases from V and 4 bases from J, leaving 16 bases between. This chain's CDR3 is CASSYNQGYVPDTQYF. CDR3 sequence (DNA): TGTGCCAGCAGTTACAACCAGGGGTATGTCCCAGATACGCAGTATTTT.

The CDR3 here is CASSLSTDTQYF. CDR3 sequence (DNA): TGTGCCAGCAGCCTGAGCACAGATACGCAGTATTTT. V gene TRBV5-6 combines with J gene TRBJ2-3; D gene ambiguous. The germline V gene encodes CDR1 SGHDT and CDR2 YYEEEE. Trimming removed 4 bases from V and 0 bases from J, with 3 bases in between. The CDR3 is made up of 12 amino acids.

The V gene is TRBV29-1, the J gene TRBJ2-6; TRBD1 might be the D (6 bases). Germline V gene lookup returns CDR1 SQVTM and CDR2 ANQGSEA. The CDR3 extends over 14 amino acids. Between the trimmed V and J ends, which lost 3 bases and 2 bases, there was a span of 8 bases. CDR3 protein: CSVDGTPGANVLTF. CDR3 coding DNA: TGCAGCGTTGATGGGACACCTGGGGCCAACGTCCTGACTTTC. Full variable domain (missing parts from reference TRBV29-1 and TRBJ2-6): SAVISQKPSRDICQRGTSLTIQCQVDSQVTMMFWYRQQPGQSLTLIATANQGSEATYESGFVIDKFPISRPNLTFSTLTVSNMSPEDSSIYLCSVDGTPGANVLTFGAGSRLTVL.

V gene TRBV7-8 combines with J gene TRBJ1-2, with 7 bases aligning to TRBD1. Looked up from germline, CDR1 is SGHVS and CDR2 is FQNEAQ. The CDR3 is 13 residues long. V trimming: 4 bases; J trimming: 4 bases; junction bases outside the gene matches: 3. CDR3 sequence: CASSSGTAYGYTF. The CDR3 nucleotides read TGTGCCAGCAGCTCCGGGACAGCCTATGGCTACACCTTC.

In this sample, this clone turned up a few times. The chain combines TRBV30 with TRBJ1-2; D possibly corresponds to TRBD1 (6 bases). Trimming took 5 bases from V and 3 from J, leaving 16 bases between them. This CDR3 comprises 14 residues. The germline V gene has CDR1 GTSNPN and CDR2 SVGIG (reference sequence). The CDR3 DNA follows: TGTGCCTGGGAACAGGGAAGGCTGGACTATGGCTACACCTTC. This gives the protein CAWEQGRLDYGYTF.

The CDR3 nucleotides read TGTGCCAGCATACTAGCGGGGGTCAATGAGCAGTTCTTC. Its translation is CASILAGVNEQFF. This rearrangement joins TRBV6-1 to TRBJ2-1, with 11 positions matching TRBD2. The CDR3 covers 13 residues. Losses at the gene ends were 7 bases for V and 6 bases for J; bases not matched to a gene: 2. Looked up from germline, CDR1 is MNHNS and CDR2 is SASEGT.

The rearrangement links TRBV19 to TRBJ2-5, with 9 nucleotides matching TRBD1. The J segment lost 4 bases and the V segment lost 5 bases, leaving 5 bases of the junction unmatched. This CDR3 spans 14 amino acids. From germline, CDR1 is LNHDA and CDR2 SQIVND (reference sequence). The CDR3 reads CASSSTGGGETQYF. The CDR3 region has the DNA TGTGCCAGTAGTTCTACAGGGGGCGGAGAGACCCAGTACTTC.

The chain is built from TRBV29-1 and TRBJ2-7, with D possibly being TRBD2 (6 bases). Germline V lookup: CDR1 SQVTM, CDR2 ANQGSEA. V was trimmed by 5 bases and J by 0 bases, leaving 11 bases between them. The CDR3 length is 13 residues. CDR3 coding DNA: TGCAGCGTTCAATACGGGAGCTCCTACGAGCAGTACTTC. Amino acid sequence: CSVQYGSSYEQYF.

This rearrangement joins TRBV7-9 to TRBJ1-1; D not certain. Between the trimmed V and J ends, which lost 5 bases and 1 base, there was a span of 8 bases. The CDR3 has 13 residues. CDR1 is SEHNR and CDR2 is FQNEAQ in the germline V gene (reference sequence). CDR3: CASSPPGNTEAFF. For the CDR3, the DNA is TGTGCCAGCAGCCCCCCGGGGAACACTGAAGCTTTCTTT. The whole variable domain, filled in from reference TRBV7-9 and TRBJ1-1, reads DTGVSQNPRHKITKRGQNVTFRCDPISEHNRLYWYRQTLGQGPEFLTYFQNEAQLEKSRLLSDRFSAERPKGSFSTLEIQRTEQGDSAMYLCASSPPGNTEAFFGQGTRLTVV.

The V gene is TRBV11-2, the J gene TRBJ1-1; D is perhaps TRBD1 (6 bases). The V gene's germline CDR1 is SGHAT and CDR2 FQNNGV. CDR3 length: 17 residues. Trimming pared 3 bases from V and 8 bases from J, leaving 25 bases between. The CDR3 nucleotides are TGTGCCAGCAGCTTTCCCGAGGGGGGGCCTTTATCAAGAGAAGCTTTCTTT. Amino acid sequence: CASSFPEGGPLSREAFF. Together with reference TRBV11-2 and TRBJ1-1, the CDR3 gives the full variable domain: EAGVAQSPRYKIIEKRQSVAFWCNPISGHATLYWYQQILGQGPKLLIQFQNNGVVDDSQLPKDRFSAERLKGVDSTLKIQPAKLEDSAVYLCASSFPEGGPLSREAFFGQGTRLTVV.